A selection of T cell receptor beta chains follows, all from one sample in a study of PD-1 and CTLA-4 blockade in melanoma. Sequencing used immunoSEQ multiplex PCR; TCRdb keeps in-frame clones, though not all of them. The table records some 33,000 clones, around 89% of them present only once. The source was CD8+ T cells from peripheral blood, collected from a patient given anti-PD-1 treatment. These receptors all come from a human donor with melanoma. The CDR3 runs from the conserved cysteine through the conserved F or W. A D gene is named only where the DNA matches it firmly. Size is omitted from some rows. Given values are once, few, many or a class for expanded clones.

d_gene | j_gene | v_gene | abundance | CDR3nt | CDR3aa
TRBD2 | TRBJ2-5 | TRBV4-1 | - | TGCGCCAGCAGCCATAGAGCGGGGGGGCGGGAGACCCAGTACTTC | CASSHRAGGRETQYF
TRBD2 | TRBJ2-3 | TRBV30 | - | TGTGCCTGGACCGAGGGGAGCGGGGGTTTGGATACGCAGTATTTT | CAWTEGSGGLDTQYF
TRBD1 | TRBJ1-3 | TRBV2 | - | TGTGCCAGCAGTGAGGGGACAGGGTCTGGAAACACCATATATTTT | CASSEGTGSGNTIYF
- | TRBJ2-3 | TRBV5-1 | - | TGCGCCAGCAGCTCAACCTCTCTCCCCCTGGGCCCAGATACGCAGTATTTT | CASSSTSLPLGPDTQYF
- | TRBJ2-1 | TRBV27 | once | TGTGCCAGCGGCGCCCAAGTCAATGAGCAGTTCTTC | CASGAQVNEQFF
TRBD2 | TRBJ2-5 | TRBV3-1/TRBV3-2 | - | TGTGCCAGCAGCCCCCCTAGCGGGGGGGCTGGGACCCAGTACTTC | CASSPPSGGAGTQYF
- | TRBJ1-5 | TRBV7-9 | - | TGTGCCAGCAGCCCAAAGGGCCATAGCAATCAGCCCCAGCATTTT | CASSPKGHSNQPQHF
TRBD1 | TRBJ1-2 | TRBV6-5 | - | TGTGCCAGCAGTTACTCGGGACAGGCCCTTAGGGGCTACACCTTC | CASSYSGQALRGYTF
- | TRBJ2-7 | TRBV6-1 | few | TGTGCCAGCAGTGAAGCCCCCGACGGGGTCTACGAGCAGTACTTC | CASSEAPDGVYEQYF
- | TRBJ2-5 | TRBV5-1 | - | TGCGCCAGCAGCGTCTTGGGATTGACAGTGCTCCAAGAGACCCAGTACTTC | CASSVLGLTVLQETQYF
TRBD1 | TRBJ2-7 | TRBV4-1 | - | TGCGCCAGCAGCCAAGAACAGGGGTACTACGAGCAGTACTTC | CASSQEQGYYEQYF
- | TRBJ1-1 | TRBV27 | - | TGTGCCAGCAGTCCGACAGGTTCCCGTCAAGCTTTCTTT | CASSPTGSRQAFF
- | TRBJ1-1 | TRBV12-5 | - | TGTGCTAGTGGTTTGGGGGGGGCTGAAGCTTTCTTT | CASGLGGAEAFF
- | TRBJ1-5 | TRBV2 | - | TGTGCCAGCAGTGGGGCCGTGGGGATTATCAATCAGCCCCAGCATTTT | CASSGAVGIINQPQHF
TRBD1 | TRBJ2-7 | TRBV7-9 | - | TGTGCCAGCAGCTTAGCGGGACAGGGCTCCGAGCAGTACTTC | CASSLAGQGSEQYF
- | TRBJ2-1 | TRBV20-1 | few | TGCAGTGGCTTCTACAATGAGCAGTTCTTC | CSGFYNEQFF
- | TRBJ1-1 | TRBV12-3/TRBV12-4 | few | TGTGCCAGCAGTGCAAGGAACACTGAAGCTTTCTTT | CASSARNTEAFF
- | TRBJ1-4 | TRBV14 | - | TGTGCCAGCAGCCGTCGGCAGGGAATTGCTAATGAAAAACTGTTTTTT | CASSRRQGIANEKLFF
TRBD1 | TRBJ1-5 | TRBV27 | - | TGTGCCAGCAGCCCAACAGGGGTTGGCAATCAGCCCCAGCATTTT | CASSPTGVGNQPQHF
- | TRBJ1-1 | TRBV18 | - | TGTGCCAGCTCACAACCGACTGGGGAGACTGAAGCTTTCTTT | CASSQPTGETEAFF
- | TRBJ1-1 | TRBV29-1 | - | TGCAGCGTTGCTTGGGGGATTGAAGCTTTCTTT | CSVAWGIEAFF
- | TRBJ1-1 | TRBV29-1 | - | TGCAGCGCCCGAGGGGGGAACGACATGAACACTGAAGCTTTCTTT | CSARGGNDMNTEAFF